Listed below are T cell receptor beta chains from one sample, sequenced in a study of blood T cells in healthy people across ages. Via MiXCR, TCRdb re-called the 5' RACE reads, giving one row per CDR3 protein. Of about 1.4 million distinct CDR3 sequences in the sample, roughly 64% were seen once. Specimen: blood. The receptors come from a man between 18 and 35 years old in good health. CDR3s include the opening cysteine and the closing phenylalanine or tryptophan. D genes are given only for firm matches. Clone size, where shown, is once, few, many, or a class for clones that have expanded.

d_call	v_call	clone_size	j_call	cdr3_nt	cdr3_aa
NA	TRBV6-1	NA	TRBJ2-7	TGTGCCAGCAGTGGACGTTTTGGGAGTTACGAGCAGTACTTC	CASSGRFGSYEQYF
NA	TRBV5-1	few	TRBJ2-7	TGCGCCAGCAGCTTGCTTGAGGGCTGGGTCTACGAGCAGTACTTC	CASSLLEGWVYEQYF
TRBD2	TRBV2	NA	TRBJ2-7	TGTGCCACACTTAGCGGGCTGCCCTCCTACGAGCAGTACTTC	CATLSGLPSYEQYF
NA	TRBV2	NA	TRBJ2-7	TGTGCCAGCAGAGGTATCAGCGAGCAGTACTTC	CASRGISEQYF
TRBD2	TRBV4-1	once	TRBJ2-7	TGCGCCAGCAGCCAGATGGGACTAGCGGGAGAACGCGCCTACGAGCAGTACTTC	CASSQMGLAGERAYEQYF
TRBD2	TRBV7-7	NA	TRBJ2-1	TGTGCCAGCAGCTTCGGACTAGCGGCGGGTAATGAGCAGTTCTTC	CASSFGLAAGNEQFF
NA	TRBV20-1	NA	TRBJ1-4	TGCAGTGCTAGAGAGAATAACAATGAAAAACTGTTTTTT	CSARENNNEKLFF
TRBD1	TRBV12-3/TRBV12-4	NA	TRBJ1-1	TGTGCCAGCTTCACAGGGGGCCTCAACACTGAAGCTTTCTTT	CASFTGGLNTEAFF
NA	TRBV10-3	NA	TRBJ1-1	TGTGCCACCAGGGAGGCTGATTTGCCCGACACTGAAGCTTTCTTT	CATREADLPDTEAFF
NA	TRBV7-9	NA	TRBJ1-4	TGTGCCAGCAGCTTGGAACCCGATGAAAAACTGTTTTTT	CASSLEPDEKLFF
NA	TRBV24-1	NA	TRBJ2-1	TGTGCCACCAGTGATTTCGCAGGGACTGAGCAGTTCTTC	CATSDFAGTEQFF
NA	TRBV6-2/TRBV6-3	NA	TRBJ2-3	TGTGCCAGCAGTTACGGTCCCAGGGAACGGTTGGATACGCAGTATTTT	CASSYGPRERLDTQYF
TRBD2	TRBV7-9	NA	TRBJ2-3	TGTGCCAGCAGCTTGGGGACTAGCATACATACGCAGTATTTT	CASSLGTSIHTQYF
NA	TRBV7-9	NA	TRBJ2-7	TGTGCCAGCAGAGGGGCGGAAAGCTCCTACGAGCAGTACTTC	CASRGAESSYEQYF
TRBD1	TRBV5-1	NA	TRBJ2-7	TGCGCCAGCAGCTTGCTGGACAGGACAACCTACGAGCAGTACTTC	CASSLLDRTTYEQYF
NA	TRBV7-9	NA	TRBJ2-1	TGTGCCAGCAGCTTAAATTCCCTGGGCTCCTACAATGAGCAGTTCTTC	CASSLNSLGSYNEQFF
NA	TRBV7-2	NA	TRBJ2-2	TGTGCCAGCAGCTTAAGTCAAGTCGGGGAGCTGTTTTTT	CASSLSQVGELFF